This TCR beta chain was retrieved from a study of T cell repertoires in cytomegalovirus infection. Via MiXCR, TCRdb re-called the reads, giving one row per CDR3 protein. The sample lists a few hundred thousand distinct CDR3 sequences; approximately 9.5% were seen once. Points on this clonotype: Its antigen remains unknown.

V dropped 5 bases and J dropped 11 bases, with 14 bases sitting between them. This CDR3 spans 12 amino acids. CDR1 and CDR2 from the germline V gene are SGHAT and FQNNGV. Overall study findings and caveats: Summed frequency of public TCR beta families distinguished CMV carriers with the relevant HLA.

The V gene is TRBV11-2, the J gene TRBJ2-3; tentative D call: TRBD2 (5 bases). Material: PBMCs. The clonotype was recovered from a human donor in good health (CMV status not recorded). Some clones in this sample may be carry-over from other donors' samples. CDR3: CASSQSSRGQYF. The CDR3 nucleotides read TGTGCCAGCAGCCAAAGTAGTCGGGGGCAGTATTTT. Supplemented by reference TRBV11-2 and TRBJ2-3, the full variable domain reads EAGVAQSPRYKIIEKRQSVAFWCNPISGHATLYWYQQILGQGPKLLIQFQNNGVVDDSQLPKDRFSAERLKGVDSTLKIQPAKLEDSAVYLCASSQSSRGQYFGPGTRLTVL.